One and the same sample provided the 20 T cell receptor beta chains below, sequenced in a study. TCRdb fed the RT-PCR reads into MiXCR, producing one record per CDR3 protein. The table includes more than 600,000 distinct CDR3 sequences, 12% to 15% detected once. The sequencing sample was made of memory CD4+ T cells from blood. Receptor source: a female donor in good health, serving as a healthy control.

The chain joins TRBV2 to TRBJ2-7, with D perhaps TRBD1 (5 bases). The CDR3 covers 15 residues. Looked up from germline, CDR1 is SNHLY and CDR2 is FYNNEI. With 6 bases removed from V and 2 bases from J, the gap between germline ends came to 17 bases. The CDR3 nucleotides are TGTGCCAGCAGCCCTCAGGGAAACAATGCCTACGAGCAGTACTTC. Its translation: CASSPQGNNAYEQYF.

This chain links TRBV5-6 with TRBJ1-2, with D possibly being TRBD1 (6 bases). The CDR3 covers 13 residues. Trimming removed 0 bases at V and 7 bases at J, with 10 bases between. Germline values: CDR1 SGHDT, CDR2 YYEEEE. This CDR3 reads CASSLGAGVGYTF. The DNA for the CDR3 is TGTGCCAGCAGCTTGGGGGCAGGGGTTGGCTACACCTTC.

This clonotype was seen a few times. CDR3 sequence reads: CASSLNLPGLAFNEQFF. The CDR3 nucleotides read TGTGCCAGCAGTTTAAACCTCCCGGGACTAGCGTTCAATGAGCAGTTCTTC. The V gene is TRBV27, the J gene TRBJ2-1; 10 bases align to TRBD2. This CDR3 is built from 17 residues. The V gene end was trimmed by 2 bases and the J gene end by 6 bases; junction bases not matched to a gene: 10. Looked up from germline, CDR1 is MNHEY and CDR2 is SMNVEV (reference sequence).

This chain links TRBV5-5 with TRBJ2-7; no definite D call. The CDR3 spans 11 residues. Trimming stripped 3 bases from V and 6 bases from J, with 7 bases between. The germline CDR1 and CDR2 sequences are SGHKS and YYEKEE (reference sequence). CDR3 sequence (DNA): TGTGCCAGCAGCTACGAATTCGAGCAGTACTTC. Protein product: CASSYEFEQYF.

This chain connects TRBV5-1 to TRBJ1-1; tentatively, D is TRBD1 (5 bases). This CDR3 is 16 amino acids long. Germline V gene data show CDR1 as SGHRS and CDR2 as YFSETQ. The V end lost 0 bases, the J end lost 8 bases, and 20 bases lay between the germline ends. The CDR3 protein is CASSLAPPGQGGEAFF. CDR3 nucleotides: TGCGCCAGCAGCTTGGCCCCCCCGGGTCAGGGTGGCGAAGCTTTCTTT.

CDR3 residues: CSASRLLANTGELFF. The CDR3 nucleotides are TGCAGTGCTAGCAGACTCTTGGCGAACACCGGGGAGCTGTTTTTT. The J gene is TRBJ2-2, the V gene TRBV20-1; no firm D call. CDR1 and CDR2 (germline): DFQATT, SNEGSKA (reference sequence). V was shortened by 3 bases and J by 0 bases, with 11 bases between the two germline ends. The CDR3 length is 15 residues.

The V and J genes are TRBV12-3 or TRBV12-4 and TRBJ1-1, with 8 bases fitting TRBD1. Losses at the gene ends were 5 bases for V and 3 bases for J; bases not matched to a gene: 8. This CDR3 is 15 amino acids long. CDR3 sequence reads: CASSPETGGYTEAFF. CDR3 in DNA: TGTGCCAGCAGTCCCGAAACAGGGGGTTACACTGAAGCTTTCTTT.

This chain joins TRBV5-1 and TRBJ2-1; TRBD2 might be the D (5 bases). This CDR3 region has 15 residues. CDR1 SGHRS and CDR2 YFSETQ come from the germline V gene. The V gene lost 4 bases and the J gene lost 6 bases, with 17 bases spanning the gap. CDR3 bases: TGCGCCAGCAGCGCCGGGTGGGCGGGTCCCAATGAGCAGTTCTTC. Amino acid sequence: CASSAGWAGPNEQFF.

The V call is TRBV18, the J call TRBJ2-1; 8 bases are shared with TRBD1. Germline V lookup: CDR1 KGHSH, CDR2 LQKENI. After removal of 6 bases from V and 13 bases from J, the junction contained 5 bases not matched to a gene. The CDR3 extends over 11 amino acids. CDR3 nucleotide sequence: TGTGCCAGCTCTCCCGACAGGGGACAGTTCTTC. Translated, it gives CASSPDRGQFF.

V is TRBV5-5 and J is TRBJ1-5; D gene ambiguous. V lost 0 bases and J 1 base, leaving 5 bases between the germline ends. The germline V gene encodes CDR1 SGHKS and CDR2 YYEKEE (reference sequence). The CDR3 loop spans 14 amino acids. The CDR3, as DNA: TGTGCCAGCAGCTTGGCTTGGAGCAATCAGCCCCAGCATTTT. It yields the protein CASSLAWSNQPQHF.

The chain uses TRBV5-5 and TRBJ1-4, with no clear D. Per germline, CDR1 SGHKS and CDR2 YYEKEE (reference sequence). V was clipped by 0 bases and J by 1 base, with 10 bases between them. The CDR3 covers 16 residues. The CDR3 reads CASSLVEGRTNEKLFF. DNA for the CDR3: TGTGCCAGCAGCTTGGTGGAGGGAAGAACTAATGAAAAACTGTTTTTT.

There are many counts of this clonotype. The chain recombines TRBV4-3 with TRBJ2-1; 10 positions match TRBD2. The CDR3 is 17 residues long. V dropped 1 base and J dropped 6; count of bases not matched to a gene: 9. CDR1 and CDR2 from the germline V gene are LGHNA and YSLEER. The CDR3 loop is CASSQVLLAGAVNEQFF. In DNA, the CDR3 is TGCGCCAGCAGCCAAGTCCTCCTAGCGGGGGCTGTCAATGAGCAGTTCTTC.

The sample holds a few counts of this clonotype. The chain couples TRBV6-2 or TRBV6-3 to TRBJ1-5, with TRBD1 matching 7 bases. The CDR3 covers 12 residues. Germline assignment: CDR1 MNHEY and CDR2 SVGEGT. Germline trimming cut 4 bases from V and 10 bases from J; bases unmatched to any gene: 4. CDR3 sequence (DNA): TGTGCCAGCAGTTGGGACAGCTTTCCCCAGCATTTT. Its translation: CASSWDSFPQHF.

In this sample, this clonotype turned up a few times. The chain joins TRBV4-2 to TRBJ2-7; 7 bases are a match to TRBD2. Per germline, CDR1 LGHNA and CDR2 YNFKEQ. The length of the CDR3 is 14 residues. V lost 0 bases to trimming and J lost 3 bases; unmatched junction nucleotides: 2. CDR3 loop: CASSQDAGVYEQYF. CDR3 bases: TGTGCCAGCAGCCAAGATGCGGGAGTCTACGAGCAGTACTTC.

This clonotype was seen ten or more times. A read error may account for a junction end that differs from germline. This chain joins TRBV12-3 or TRBV12-4 and TRBJ1-2, with D possibly matching TRBD1 (5 bases). The CDR3 runs 12 residues. The CDR3 spells CASSPLSRDPNF. DNA of the CDR3: TGTGCCAGCAGCCCCCTCTCCCGGGACCCGAATTTC.

On this clonotype: Given a much more abundant clone one base away, this may be a read error. This chain connects TRBV18 to TRBJ2-6, with D possibly matching TRBD2 (5 bases). This CDR3 comprises 15 residues. The germline CDR1 and CDR2 sequences are KGHSH and LQKENI. V lost 5 bases, J lost 4 bases, and 12 bases lay in between. CDR3 amino acids: CASSSNVAGANVLTF. In nucleotides, the CDR3 is TGTGCCAGCTCATCTAACGTAGCGGGGGCCAACGTCCTGACTTTC.

A few counts support this clonotype. This chain links TRBV3-1 with TRBJ2-3; D is undetermined. This CDR3 has 13 residues. The germline V gene encodes CDR1 LGHDT and CDR2 YNNKEL (reference sequence). The germline V and J ends were trimmed by 0 bases and 6 bases, with 7 bases remaining between them. As DNA, the CDR3 is TGTGCCAGCAGCCAAGACCAGTATGATACGCAGTATTTT. It is translated as CASSQDQYDTQYF.

V and J are TRBV3-1 and TRBJ1-1, with D uncertain. Trimming left V 6 bases short and J 1 base short, with 12 bases between. This CDR3 contains 14 residues. Germline CDR1 LGHDT, CDR2 YNNKEL (reference sequence). In DNA, the CDR3 is TGTGCCAGCAGGCAATCGCGGTGGAACACTGAAGCTTTCTTT. Encoded protein: CASRQSRWNTEAFF.

This clonotype was detected a few times. This rearrangement joins TRBV7-3 to TRBJ2-7; 10 nucleotides agree with TRBD1. Losses at the gene ends were 1 base for V and 7 bases for J; bases not matched to a gene: 7. The CDR3 is 15 amino acids. Germline CDR1 and CDR2: SGHTA and FQGTGA. The CDR3 loop reads CASSLNAGQGVEQYF. The CDR3 DNA reads TGTGCCAGCAGCTTAAATGCCGGACAGGGGGTTGAGCAGTACTTC. The full variable domain, with the rest looked up from reference TRBV7-3 and TRBJ2-7, is GAGVSQTPSNKVTEKGKYVELRCDPISGHTALYWYRQSLGQGPEFLIYFQGTGAADDSGLPNDRFFAVRPEGSVSTLKIQRTERGDSAVYLCASSLNAGQGVEQYFGPGTRLTVT.

This chain uses TRBV9 with TRBJ2-4, with a possible D match to TRBD2 (6 bases). The CDR3 contains 14 residues. V gave up 0 bases and J gave up 8 bases, with 12 bases separating them. Germline V gene data show CDR1 as SGDLS and CDR2 as YYNGEE. The CDR3 region has the DNA TGTGCCAGCAGCGTAGACGAGGGGAGGTACATTCAGTACTTC. Protein product: CASSVDEGRYIQYF. Combining the CDR3 with reference TRBV9 and TRBJ2-4 gives the whole variable domain DSGVTQTPKHLITATGQRVTLRCSPRSGDLSVYWYQQSLDQGLQFLIQYYNGEERAKGNILERFSAQQFPDLHSELNLSSLELGDSALYFCASSVDEGRYIQYFGAGTRLSVL.